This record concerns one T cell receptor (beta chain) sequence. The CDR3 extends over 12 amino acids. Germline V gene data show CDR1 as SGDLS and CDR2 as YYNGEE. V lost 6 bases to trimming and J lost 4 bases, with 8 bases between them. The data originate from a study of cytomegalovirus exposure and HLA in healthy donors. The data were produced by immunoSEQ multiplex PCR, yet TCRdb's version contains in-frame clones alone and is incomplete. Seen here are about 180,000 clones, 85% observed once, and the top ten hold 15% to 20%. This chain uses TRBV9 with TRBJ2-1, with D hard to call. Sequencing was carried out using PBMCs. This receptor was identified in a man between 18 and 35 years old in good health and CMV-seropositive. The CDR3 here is CASTPGYNEQFF. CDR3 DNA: TGTGCCAGCACCCCAGGTTACAATGAGCAGTTCTTC. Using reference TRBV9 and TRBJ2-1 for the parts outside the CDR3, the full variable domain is DSGVTQTPKHLITATGQRVTLRCSPRSGDLSVYWYQQSLDQGLQFLIQYYNGEERAKGNILERFSAQQFPDLHSELNLSSLELGDSALYFCASTPGYNEQFFGPGTRLTVL.